This TCR beta chain was found in a study of neurological immune-mediated disorders. Overall study results and limits: The absence of shared CDR3 amino acid sequences among expanded clones across subjects suggests private repertoires in all groups. Neither clinical nor MRI features were associated with the multiple sclerosis repertoire cluster.

This clonotype was counted at least ten times. Its target is not known. MiXCR, applied by TCRdb to the 5' RACE reads, yields one record per CDR3 protein. This table holds about 27,000 distinct CDR3 sequences, around 3.4% found once. CDR3 length: 14 residues. V dropped 6 bases and J dropped 3 bases, with 15 bases sitting between them. Germline CDR1 and CDR2: MNHEY and SVGAGI. The source material was PBMCs. This sequence joins TRBV6-5 and TRBJ2-7; D not resolved. The TCR sequence derives from a woman aged 25 to 39 with multiple sclerosis. As DNA, the CDR3 is TGTGCCAGCAGCATAGCAGCGAACAGCTACGAGCAGTACTTC. The encoded protein is CASSIAANSYEQYF.